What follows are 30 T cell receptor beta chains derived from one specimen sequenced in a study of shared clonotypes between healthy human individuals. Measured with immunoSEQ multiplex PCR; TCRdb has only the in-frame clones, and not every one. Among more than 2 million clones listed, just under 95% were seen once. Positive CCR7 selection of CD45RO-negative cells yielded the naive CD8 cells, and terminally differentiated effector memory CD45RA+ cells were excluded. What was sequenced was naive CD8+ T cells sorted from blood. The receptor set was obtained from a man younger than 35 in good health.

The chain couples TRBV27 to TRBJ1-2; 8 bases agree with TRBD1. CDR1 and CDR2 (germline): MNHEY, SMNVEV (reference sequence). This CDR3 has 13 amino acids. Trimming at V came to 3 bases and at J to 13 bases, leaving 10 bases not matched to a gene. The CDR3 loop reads CASSLGLGQAGTF. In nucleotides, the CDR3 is TGTGCCAGCAGTTTGGGCCTGGGACAGGCCGGCACCTTC.

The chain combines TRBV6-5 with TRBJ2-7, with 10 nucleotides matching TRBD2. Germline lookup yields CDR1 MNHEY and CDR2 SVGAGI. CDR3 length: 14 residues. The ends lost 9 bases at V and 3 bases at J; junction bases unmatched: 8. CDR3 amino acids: CASQRASGSYEQYF. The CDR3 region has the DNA TGTGCCAGTCAGAGAGCTAGCGGGAGCTACGAGCAGTACTTC.

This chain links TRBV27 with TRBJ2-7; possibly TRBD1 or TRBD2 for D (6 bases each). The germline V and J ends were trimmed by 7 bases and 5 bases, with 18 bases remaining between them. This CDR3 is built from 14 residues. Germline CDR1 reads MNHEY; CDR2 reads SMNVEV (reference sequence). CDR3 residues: CASTGAGEANEQYF. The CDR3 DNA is TGTGCCAGCACGGGGGCAGGGGAAGCGAACGAGCAGTACTTC.

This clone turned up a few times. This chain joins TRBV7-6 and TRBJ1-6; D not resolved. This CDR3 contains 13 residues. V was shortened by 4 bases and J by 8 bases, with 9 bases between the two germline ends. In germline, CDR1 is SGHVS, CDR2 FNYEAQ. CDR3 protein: CASSSDKDSPLHF. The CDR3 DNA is TGTGCCAGCAGCTCAGACAAGGATTCACCCCTCCACTTT.

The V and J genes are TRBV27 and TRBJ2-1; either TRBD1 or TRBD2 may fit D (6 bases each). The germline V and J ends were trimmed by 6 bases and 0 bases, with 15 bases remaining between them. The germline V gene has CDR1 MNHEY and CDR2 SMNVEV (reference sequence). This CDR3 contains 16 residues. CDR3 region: CASSSSGANSYNEQFF. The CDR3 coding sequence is TGTGCCAGCAGCTCTTCGGGGGCGAACTCCTACAATGAGCAGTTCTTC.

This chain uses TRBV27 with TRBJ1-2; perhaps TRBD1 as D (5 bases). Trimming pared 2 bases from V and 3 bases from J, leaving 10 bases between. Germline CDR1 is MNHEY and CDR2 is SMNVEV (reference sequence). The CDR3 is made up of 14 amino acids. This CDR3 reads CASSLQLGDYGYTF. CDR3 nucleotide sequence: TGTGCCAGCAGTTTACAACTAGGGGACTATGGCTACACCTTC.

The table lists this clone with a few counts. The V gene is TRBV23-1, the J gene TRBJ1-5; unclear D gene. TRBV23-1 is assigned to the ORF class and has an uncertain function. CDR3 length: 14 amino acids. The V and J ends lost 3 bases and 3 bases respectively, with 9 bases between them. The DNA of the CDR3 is TGCGCCAGCAGTCACCCCCAGCTCAATCAGCCCCAGCATTTT. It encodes CASSHPQLNQPQHF.

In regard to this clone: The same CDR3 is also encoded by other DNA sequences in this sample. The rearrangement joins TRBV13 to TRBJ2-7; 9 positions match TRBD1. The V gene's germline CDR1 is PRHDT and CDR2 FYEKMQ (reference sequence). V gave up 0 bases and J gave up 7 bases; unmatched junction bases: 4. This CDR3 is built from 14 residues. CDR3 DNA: TGTGCCAGCAGCTTAGGACAGGGGGCGCGAGAGCAGTACTTC. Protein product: CASSLGQGAREQYF. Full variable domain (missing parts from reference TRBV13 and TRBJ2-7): AAGVIQSPRHLIKEKRETATLKCYPIPRHDTVYWYQQGPGQDPQFLISFYEKMQSDKGSIPDRFSAQQFSDYHSELNMSSLELGDSALYFCASSLGQGAREQYFGPGTRLTVT.

The CDR3 reads CASTPSAGGLSYEQYF. CDR3 nucleotides: TGTGCCAGCACCCCTTCAGCGGGGGGGCTCTCCTACGAGCAGTACTTC. V usage is TRBV27 and J usage is TRBJ2-7, with 10 bases aligning to TRBD2. The CDR3 spans 16 residues. The V gene end was trimmed by 7 bases and the J gene end by 0 bases; junction bases not matched to a gene: 9. Per germline, CDR1 MNHEY and CDR2 SMNVEV (reference sequence).

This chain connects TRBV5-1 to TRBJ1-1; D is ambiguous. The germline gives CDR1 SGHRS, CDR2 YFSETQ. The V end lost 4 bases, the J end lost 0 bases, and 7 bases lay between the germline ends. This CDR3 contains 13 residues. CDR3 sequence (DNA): TGCGCCAGCAGCGTAAACCTGAACACTGAAGCTTTCTTT. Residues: CASSVNLNTEAFF.

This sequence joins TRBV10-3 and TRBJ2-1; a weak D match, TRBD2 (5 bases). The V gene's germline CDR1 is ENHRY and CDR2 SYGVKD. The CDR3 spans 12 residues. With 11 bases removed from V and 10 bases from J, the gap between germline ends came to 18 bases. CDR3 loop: CAARSDSQEQFF. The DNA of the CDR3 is TGTGCCGCAAGGTCGGACTCACAGGAGCAGTTCTTC.

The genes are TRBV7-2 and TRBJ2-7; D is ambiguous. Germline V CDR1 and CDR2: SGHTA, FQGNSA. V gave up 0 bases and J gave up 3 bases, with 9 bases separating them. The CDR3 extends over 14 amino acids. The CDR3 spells CASSLAGKGYEQYF. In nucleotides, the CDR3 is TGTGCCAGCAGCTTAGCAGGGAAGGGCTACGAGCAGTACTTC.

The CDR3 nucleotides are TGTGCCAGAAGCTCTTGCCCAGGGGCGCGGGGTGTGAACACTGAAGCTTTCTTT. Translating it yields CARSSCPGARGVNTEAFF. The chain carries TRBV7-5 and TRBJ1-1. TRBV7-5 is tagged as a pseudogene. CDR3 length: 18 amino acids.

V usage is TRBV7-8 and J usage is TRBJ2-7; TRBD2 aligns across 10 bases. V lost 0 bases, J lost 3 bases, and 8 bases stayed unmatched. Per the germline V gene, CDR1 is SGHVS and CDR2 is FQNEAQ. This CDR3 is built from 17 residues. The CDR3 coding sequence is TGTGCCAGCAGCTTAGCGCTAGCGGGAGAAATTTTCTACGAGCAGTACTTC. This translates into CASSLALAGEIFYEQYF.

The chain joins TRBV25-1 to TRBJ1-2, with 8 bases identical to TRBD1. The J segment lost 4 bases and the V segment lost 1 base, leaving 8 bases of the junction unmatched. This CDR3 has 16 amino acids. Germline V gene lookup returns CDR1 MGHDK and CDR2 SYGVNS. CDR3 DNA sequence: TGTGCCAGCAGTGAATGGGGGAGGACAGGGCCCTATGGCTACACCTTC. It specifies CASSEWGRTGPYGYTF.

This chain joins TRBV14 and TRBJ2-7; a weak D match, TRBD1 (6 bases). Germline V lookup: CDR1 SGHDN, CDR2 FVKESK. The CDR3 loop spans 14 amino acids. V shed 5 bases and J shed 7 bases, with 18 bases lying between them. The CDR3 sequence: CASSIQGLFWEQYF. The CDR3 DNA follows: TGTGCCAGCAGCATACAGGGATTGTTTTGGGAGCAGTACTTC.

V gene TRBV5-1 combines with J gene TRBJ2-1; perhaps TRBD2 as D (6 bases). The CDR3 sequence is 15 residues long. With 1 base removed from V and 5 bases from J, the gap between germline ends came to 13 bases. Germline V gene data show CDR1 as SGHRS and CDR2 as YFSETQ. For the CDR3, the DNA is TGCGCCAGCAGCTTGTCCCAGGGAGGCGACAATGAGCAGTTCTTC. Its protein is CASSLSQGGDNEQFF.

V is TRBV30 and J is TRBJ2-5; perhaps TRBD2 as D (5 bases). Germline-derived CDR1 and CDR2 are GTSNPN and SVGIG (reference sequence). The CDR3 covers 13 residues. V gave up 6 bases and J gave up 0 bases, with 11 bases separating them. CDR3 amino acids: CACTRTYQETQYF. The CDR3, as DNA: TGTGCCTGCACAAGGACTTACCAAGAGACCCAGTACTTC.

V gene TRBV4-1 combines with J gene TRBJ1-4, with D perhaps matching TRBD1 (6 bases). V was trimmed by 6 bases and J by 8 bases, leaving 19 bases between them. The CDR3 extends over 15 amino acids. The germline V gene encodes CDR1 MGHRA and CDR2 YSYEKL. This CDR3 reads CASSSTGTRGEKLFF. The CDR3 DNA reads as TGCGCCAGCAGTTCCACCGGGACCAGGGGAGAAAAACTGTTTTTT.

CDR3 nucleotide sequence: TGTGCCAGCGGGTCGGATTCCTACAATGAGCAGTTCTTC. This encodes CASGSDSYNEQFF. J is TRBJ2-1 and V is TRBV6-5; D call uncertain. Trimming shortened V by 8 bases and J by 1 base, and 9 bases separated the two germline ends. The V gene's germline CDR1 is MNHEY and CDR2 SVGAGI. The CDR3 extends over 13 amino acids.

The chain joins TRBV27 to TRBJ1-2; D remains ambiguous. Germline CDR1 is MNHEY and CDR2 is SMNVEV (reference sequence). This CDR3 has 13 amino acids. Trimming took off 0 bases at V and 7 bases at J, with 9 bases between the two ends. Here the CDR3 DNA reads TGTGCCAGCAGTTTATCAGGGATTGGTGGCTACACCTTC. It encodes CASSLSGIGGYTF.

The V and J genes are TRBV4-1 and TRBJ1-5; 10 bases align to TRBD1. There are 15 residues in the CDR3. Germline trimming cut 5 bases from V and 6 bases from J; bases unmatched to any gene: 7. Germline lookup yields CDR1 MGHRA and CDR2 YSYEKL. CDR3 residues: CASSTPGQGIQPQHF. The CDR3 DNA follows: TGCGCCAGCAGCACACCGGGACAGGGGATTCAGCCCCAGCATTTT.

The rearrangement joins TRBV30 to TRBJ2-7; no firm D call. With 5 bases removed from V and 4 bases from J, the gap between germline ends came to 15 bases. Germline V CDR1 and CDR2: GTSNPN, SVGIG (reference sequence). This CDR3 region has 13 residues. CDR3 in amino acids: CAWASNPGYEQYF. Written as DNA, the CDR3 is TGTGCCTGGGCCAGTAATCCGGGTTACGAGCAGTACTTC. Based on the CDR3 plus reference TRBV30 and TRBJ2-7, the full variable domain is SQTIHQWPATLVQPVGSPLSLECTVEGTSNPNLYWYRQAAGRGLQLLFYSVGIGQISSEVPQNLSASRPQDRQFILSSKKLLLSDSGFYLCAWASNPGYEQYFGPGTRLTVT.

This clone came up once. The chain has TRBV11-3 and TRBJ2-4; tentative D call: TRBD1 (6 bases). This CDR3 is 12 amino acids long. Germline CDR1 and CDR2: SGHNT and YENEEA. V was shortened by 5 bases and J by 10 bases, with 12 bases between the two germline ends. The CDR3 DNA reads TGTGCCAGCAGCGCGGACAGTTTAATTCAGTACTTC. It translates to CASSADSLIQYF.

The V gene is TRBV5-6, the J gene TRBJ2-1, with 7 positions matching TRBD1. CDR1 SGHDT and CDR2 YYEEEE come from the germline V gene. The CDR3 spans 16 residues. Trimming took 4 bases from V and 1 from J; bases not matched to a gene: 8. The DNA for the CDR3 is TGTGCCAGCAGCCCATGGACAGGTGGATCCTACAATGAGCAGTTCTTC. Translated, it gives CASSPWTGGSYNEQFF.

CDR3 sequence reads: CASSEYPSNYEQYF. As DNA, the CDR3 is TGCGCCAGCAGTGAGTATCCTAGCAACTACGAGCAGTACTTC. The J gene is TRBJ2-7, the V gene TRBV10-2; D perhaps matches TRBD2 (5 bases). V lost 1 base and J lost 3, with 10 bases in between. The CDR3 consists of 14 residues. In germline, CDR1 is WSHSY, CDR2 SAAADI.

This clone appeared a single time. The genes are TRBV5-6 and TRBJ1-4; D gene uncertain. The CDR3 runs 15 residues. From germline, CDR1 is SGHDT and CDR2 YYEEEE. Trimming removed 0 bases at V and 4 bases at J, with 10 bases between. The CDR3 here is CASSLVGRGNEKLFF. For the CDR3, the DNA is TGTGCCAGCAGCTTGGTGGGCCGGGGTAATGAAAAACTGTTTTTT.

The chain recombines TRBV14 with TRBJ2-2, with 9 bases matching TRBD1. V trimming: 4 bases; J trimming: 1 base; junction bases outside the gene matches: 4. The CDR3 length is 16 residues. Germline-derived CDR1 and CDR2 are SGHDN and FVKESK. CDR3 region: CASSPQGQGNTGELFF. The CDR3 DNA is TGTGCCAGCAGCCCCCAGGGACAGGGGAACACCGGGGAGCTGTTTTTT.

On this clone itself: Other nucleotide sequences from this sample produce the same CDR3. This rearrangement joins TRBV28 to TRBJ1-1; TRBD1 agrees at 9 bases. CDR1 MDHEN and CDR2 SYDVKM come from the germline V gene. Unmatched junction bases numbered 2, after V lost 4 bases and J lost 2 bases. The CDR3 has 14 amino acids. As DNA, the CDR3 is TGTGCCAGCAGTTCGGGACAGGGAAACACTGAAGCTTTCTTT. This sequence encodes CASSSGQGNTEAFF.

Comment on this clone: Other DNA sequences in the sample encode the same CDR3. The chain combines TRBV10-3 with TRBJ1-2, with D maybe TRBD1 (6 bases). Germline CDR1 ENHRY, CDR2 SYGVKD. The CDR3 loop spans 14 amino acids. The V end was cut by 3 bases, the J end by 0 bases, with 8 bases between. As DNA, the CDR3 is TGTGCCATCAGTGAAACAGGGCCTAACTATGGCTACACCTTC. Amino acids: CAISETGPNYGYTF.